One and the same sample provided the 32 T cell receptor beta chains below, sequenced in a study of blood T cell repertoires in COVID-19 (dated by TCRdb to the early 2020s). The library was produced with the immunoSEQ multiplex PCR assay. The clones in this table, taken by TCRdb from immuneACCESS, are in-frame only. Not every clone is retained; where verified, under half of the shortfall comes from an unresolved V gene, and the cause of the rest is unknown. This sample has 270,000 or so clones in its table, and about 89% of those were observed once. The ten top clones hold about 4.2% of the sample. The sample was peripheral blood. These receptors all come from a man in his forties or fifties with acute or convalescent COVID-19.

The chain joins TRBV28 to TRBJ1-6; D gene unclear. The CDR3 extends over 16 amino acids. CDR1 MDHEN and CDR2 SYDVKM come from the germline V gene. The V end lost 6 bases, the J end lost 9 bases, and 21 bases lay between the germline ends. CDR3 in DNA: TGTGCCAGCAGCCTGGAGGGAGGTTTCGTTCGTTCACCCCTCCACTTT. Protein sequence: CASSLEGGFVRSPLHF.

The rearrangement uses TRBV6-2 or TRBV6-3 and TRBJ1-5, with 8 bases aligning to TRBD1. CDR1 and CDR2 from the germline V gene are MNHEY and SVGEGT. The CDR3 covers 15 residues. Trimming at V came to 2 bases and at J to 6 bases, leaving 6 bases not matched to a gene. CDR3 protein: CASSYPTGEAQPQHF. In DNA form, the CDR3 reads TGTGCCAGCAGTTACCCGACAGGGGAGGCTCAGCCCCAGCATTTT.

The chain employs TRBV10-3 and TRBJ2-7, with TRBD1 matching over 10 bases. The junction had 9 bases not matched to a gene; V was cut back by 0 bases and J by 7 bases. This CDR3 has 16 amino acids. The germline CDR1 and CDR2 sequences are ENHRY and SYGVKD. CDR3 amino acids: CAISESGGTGAREQYF. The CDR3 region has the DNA TGTGCCATCAGTGAGTCGGGGGGGACAGGGGCGCGGGAGCAGTACTTC.

CDR3 DNA sequence: TGCGCCAGCAGCTTGGACTGGACAGGGGGCGAAGGCTACACCTTC. Encoded protein: CASSLDWTGGEGYTF. The chain couples TRBV5-1 to TRBJ1-2; 11 bases agree with TRBD1. CDR3 length: 15 amino acids. V shed 0 bases, J shed 8 bases, and the junction held 6 bases outside the gene matches. Germline V CDR1 and CDR2: SGHRS, YFSETQ.

The CDR3 region is CASSPHRQHGYTF. The CDR3 coding sequence is TGTGCCAGTAGTCCACACCGACAGCATGGCTACACCTTC. This chain uses TRBV19 with TRBJ1-2, with D possibly matching TRBD1 (5 bases). Germline CDR1 and CDR2: LNHDA and SQIVND (reference sequence). This CDR3 spans 13 amino acids. V lost 5 bases, J lost 6 bases, and 13 bases lay in between.

The CDR3 here is CAWNDFGESPLHF. CDR3 coding DNA: TGTGCCTGGAATGATTTCGGGGAATCACCCCTCCACTTT. The V and J genes are TRBV30 and TRBJ1-6; D gene ambiguous. V was pared by 4 bases and J by 10 bases, with 14 bases between. The CDR3 is 13 amino acids. Germline CDR1 is GTSNPN and CDR2 is SVGIG (reference sequence).

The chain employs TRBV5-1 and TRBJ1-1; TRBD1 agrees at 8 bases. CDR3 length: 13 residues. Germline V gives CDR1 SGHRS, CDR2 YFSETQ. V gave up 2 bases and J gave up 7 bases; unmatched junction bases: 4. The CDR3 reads CASSFDRGGEAFF. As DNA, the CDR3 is TGCGCCAGCAGCTTTGACAGGGGTGGTGAAGCTTTCTTT.

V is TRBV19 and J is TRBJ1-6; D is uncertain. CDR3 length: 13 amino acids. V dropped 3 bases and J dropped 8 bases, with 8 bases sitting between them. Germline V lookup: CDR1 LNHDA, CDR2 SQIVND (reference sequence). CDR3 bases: TGTGCCAGTAGTATCGGCGCGGATTCACCCCTCCACTTT. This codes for CASSIGADSPLHF.

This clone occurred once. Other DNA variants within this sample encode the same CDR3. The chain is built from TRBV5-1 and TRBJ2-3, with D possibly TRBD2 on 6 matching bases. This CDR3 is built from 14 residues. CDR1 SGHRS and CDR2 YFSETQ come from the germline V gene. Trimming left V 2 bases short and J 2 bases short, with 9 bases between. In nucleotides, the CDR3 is TGCGCCAGCAGCTTTGGAGGGACCACAGATACGCAGTATTTT. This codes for CASSFGGTTDTQYF.

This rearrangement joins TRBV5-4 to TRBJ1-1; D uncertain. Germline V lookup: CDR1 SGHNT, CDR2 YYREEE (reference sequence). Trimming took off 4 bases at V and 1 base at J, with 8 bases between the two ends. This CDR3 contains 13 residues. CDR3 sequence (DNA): TGTGCCAGCAGCCCATGGCCGAACACTGAAGCTTTCTTT. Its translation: CASSPWPNTEAFF.

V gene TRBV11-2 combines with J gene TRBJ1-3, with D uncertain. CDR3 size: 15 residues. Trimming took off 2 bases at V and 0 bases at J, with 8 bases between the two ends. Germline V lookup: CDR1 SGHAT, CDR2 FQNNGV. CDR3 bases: TGTGCCAGCAGCTTAAGTCTGAGCTCTGGAAACACCATATATTTT. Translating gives CASSLSLSSGNTIYF.

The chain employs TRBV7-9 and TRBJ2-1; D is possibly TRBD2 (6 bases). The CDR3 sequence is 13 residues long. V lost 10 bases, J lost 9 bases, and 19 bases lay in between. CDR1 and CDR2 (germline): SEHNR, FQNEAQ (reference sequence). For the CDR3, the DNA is TGTGCCACCACCCTCCGTCGGGGGACTGAGCAGTTCTTC. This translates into CATTLRRGTEQFF.

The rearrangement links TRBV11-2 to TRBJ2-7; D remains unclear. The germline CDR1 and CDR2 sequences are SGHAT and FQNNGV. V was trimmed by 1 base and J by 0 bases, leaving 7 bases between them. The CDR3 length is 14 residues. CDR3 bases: TGTGCCAGCAGCTTAGGGGCGTCCTCCTACGAGCAGTACTTC. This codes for CASSLGASSYEQYF.

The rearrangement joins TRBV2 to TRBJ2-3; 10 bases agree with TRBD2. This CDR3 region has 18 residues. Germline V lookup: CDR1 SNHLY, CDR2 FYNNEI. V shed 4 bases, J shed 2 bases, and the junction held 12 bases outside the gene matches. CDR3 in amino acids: CASSAFLAGGLVTDTQYF. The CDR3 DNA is TGTGCCAGCAGTGCGTTTTTAGCGGGGGGTTTAGTCACAGATACGCAGTATTTT.

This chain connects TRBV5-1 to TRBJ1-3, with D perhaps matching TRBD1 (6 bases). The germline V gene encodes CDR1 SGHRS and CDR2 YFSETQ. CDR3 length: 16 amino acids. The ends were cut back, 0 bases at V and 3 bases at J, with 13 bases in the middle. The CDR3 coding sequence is TGCGCCAGCAGCTTGGACAGGGCCCTGATTGGAAACACCATATATTTT. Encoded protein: CASSLDRALIGNTIYF.

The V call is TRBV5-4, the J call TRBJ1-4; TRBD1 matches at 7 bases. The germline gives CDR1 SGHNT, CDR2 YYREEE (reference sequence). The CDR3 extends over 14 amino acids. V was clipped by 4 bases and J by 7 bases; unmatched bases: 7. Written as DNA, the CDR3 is TGTGCCAGCAGCCTCCGGGACAGCTTTGAAAAACTGTTTTTT. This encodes CASSLRDSFEKLFF.

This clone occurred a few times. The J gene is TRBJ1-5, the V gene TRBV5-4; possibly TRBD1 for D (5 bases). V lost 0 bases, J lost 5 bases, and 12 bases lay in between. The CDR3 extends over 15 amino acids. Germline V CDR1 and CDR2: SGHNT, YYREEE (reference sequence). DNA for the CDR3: TGTGCCAGCAGCTTGGCCCCAGGGTTCGATCAGCCCCAGCATTTT. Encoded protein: CASSLAPGFDQPQHF.

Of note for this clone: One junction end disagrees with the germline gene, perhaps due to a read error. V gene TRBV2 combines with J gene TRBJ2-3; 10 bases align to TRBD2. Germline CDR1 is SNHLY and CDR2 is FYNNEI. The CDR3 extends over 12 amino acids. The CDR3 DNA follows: TGTGCCAGCAGTGATCTAGCGGGGGAAAGGCATTTT. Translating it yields CASSDLAGERHF.

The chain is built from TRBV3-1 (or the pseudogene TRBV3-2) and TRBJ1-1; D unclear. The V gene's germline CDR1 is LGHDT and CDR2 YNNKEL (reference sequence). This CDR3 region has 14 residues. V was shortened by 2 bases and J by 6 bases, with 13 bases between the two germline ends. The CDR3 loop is CASSQRGAEAEAFF. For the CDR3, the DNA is TGTGCCAGCAGCCAAAGAGGTGCGGAGGCTGAAGCTTTCTTT.

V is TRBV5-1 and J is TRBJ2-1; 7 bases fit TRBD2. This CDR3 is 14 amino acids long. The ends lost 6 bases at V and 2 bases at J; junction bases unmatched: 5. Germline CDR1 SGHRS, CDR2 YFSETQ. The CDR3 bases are TGCGCCAGCACCCCTGGGGGGGCCTACAATGAGCAGTTCTTC. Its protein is CASTPGGAYNEQFF.

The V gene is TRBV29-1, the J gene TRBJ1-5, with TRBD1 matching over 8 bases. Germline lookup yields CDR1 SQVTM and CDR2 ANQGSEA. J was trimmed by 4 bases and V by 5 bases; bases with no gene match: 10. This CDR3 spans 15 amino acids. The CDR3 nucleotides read TGCAGCGTTCTTCTCGGAGGGACAGGTAATCAGCCCCAGCATTTT. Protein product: CSVLLGGTGNQPQHF.

CDR3 nucleotides: TGCGCCAGCAGCTTGGGGTCGGGTACCTACGAGCAGTACTTC. Translation gives CASSLGSGTYEQYF. V usage is TRBV5-1 and J usage is TRBJ2-7, with D unclear. Trimming cost V 0 bases and J 2 bases, with 9 bases left between them. Germline CDR1 is SGHRS and CDR2 is YFSETQ. This CDR3 has 14 residues.

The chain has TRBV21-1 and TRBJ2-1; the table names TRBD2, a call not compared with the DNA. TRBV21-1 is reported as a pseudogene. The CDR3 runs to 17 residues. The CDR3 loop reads CASSKGVAGEPYNEQFF. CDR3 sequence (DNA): TGTGCCAGCAGCAAAGGTGTAGCGGGGGAGCCCTACAATGAGCAGTTCTTC.

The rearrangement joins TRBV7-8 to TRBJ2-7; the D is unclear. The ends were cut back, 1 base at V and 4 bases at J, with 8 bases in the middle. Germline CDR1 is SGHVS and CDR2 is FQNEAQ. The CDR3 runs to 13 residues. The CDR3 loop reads CASSLGAPYEQYF. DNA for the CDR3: TGTGCCAGCAGCTTAGGGGCCCCATACGAGCAGTACTTC.

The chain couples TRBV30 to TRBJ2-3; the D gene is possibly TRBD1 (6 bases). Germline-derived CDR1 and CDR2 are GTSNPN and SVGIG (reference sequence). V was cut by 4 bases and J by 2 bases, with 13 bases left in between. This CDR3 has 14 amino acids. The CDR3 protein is CAWTRTVFTDTQYF. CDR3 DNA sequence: TGTGCCTGGACCAGGACAGTTTTCACAGATACGCAGTATTTT.

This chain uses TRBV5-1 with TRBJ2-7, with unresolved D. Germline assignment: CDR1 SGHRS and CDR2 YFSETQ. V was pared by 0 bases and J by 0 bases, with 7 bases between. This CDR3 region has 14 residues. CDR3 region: CASSLDSFSYEQYF. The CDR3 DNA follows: TGCGCCAGCAGCTTGGACAGTTTCTCCTACGAGCAGTACTTC.

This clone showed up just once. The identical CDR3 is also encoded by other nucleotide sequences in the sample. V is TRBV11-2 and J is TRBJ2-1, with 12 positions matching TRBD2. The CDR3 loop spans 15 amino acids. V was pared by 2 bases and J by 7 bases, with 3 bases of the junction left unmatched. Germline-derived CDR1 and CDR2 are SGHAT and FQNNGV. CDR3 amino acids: CASSLLAGGRNEQFF. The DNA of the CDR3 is TGTGCCAGCAGCTTACTAGCGGGGGGGCGGAATGAGCAGTTCTTC.

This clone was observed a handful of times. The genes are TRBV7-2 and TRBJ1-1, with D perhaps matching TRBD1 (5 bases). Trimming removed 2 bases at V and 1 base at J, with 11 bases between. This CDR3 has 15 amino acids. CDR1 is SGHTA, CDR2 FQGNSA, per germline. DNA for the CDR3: TGTGCCAGCAGCTTATTAGGAGGGGCGAACACTGAAGCTTTCTTT. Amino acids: CASSLLGGANTEAFF.

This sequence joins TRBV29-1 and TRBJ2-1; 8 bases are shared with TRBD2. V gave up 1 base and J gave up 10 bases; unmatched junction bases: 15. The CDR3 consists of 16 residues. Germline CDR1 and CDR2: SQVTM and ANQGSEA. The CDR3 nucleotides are TGCAGCGTTGAAGCTCCCATAGCGGGGAATAGAGGGGAGCAGTTCTTC. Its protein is CSVEAPIAGNRGEQFF.

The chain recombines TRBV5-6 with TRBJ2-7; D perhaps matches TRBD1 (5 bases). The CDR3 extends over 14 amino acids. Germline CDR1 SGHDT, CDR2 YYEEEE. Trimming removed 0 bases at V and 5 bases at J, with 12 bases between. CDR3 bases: TGTGCCAGCAGCTTGGCCGCAGGGATCGACGAGCAGTACTTC. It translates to CASSLAAGIDEQYF. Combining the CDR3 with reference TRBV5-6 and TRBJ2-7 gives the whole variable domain DAGVTQSPTHLIKTRGQQVTLRCSPKSGHDTVSWYQQALGQGPQFIFQYYEEEERQRGNFPDRFSGHQFPNYSSELNVNALLLGDSALYLCASSLAAGIDEQYFGPGTRLTVT.

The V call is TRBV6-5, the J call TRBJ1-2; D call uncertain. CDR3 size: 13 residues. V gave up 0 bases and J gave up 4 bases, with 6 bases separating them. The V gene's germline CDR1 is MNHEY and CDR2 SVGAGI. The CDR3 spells CASSYSFGYGYTF. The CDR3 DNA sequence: TGTGCCAGCAGTTACTCGTTCGGCTATGGCTACACCTTC.

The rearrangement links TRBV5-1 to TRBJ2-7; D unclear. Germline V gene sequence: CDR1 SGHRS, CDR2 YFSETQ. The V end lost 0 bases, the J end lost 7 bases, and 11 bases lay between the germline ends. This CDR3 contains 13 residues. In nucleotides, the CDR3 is TGCGCCAGCAGCTTGGTACAGCTCGGAGAGCAGTACTTC. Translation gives CASSLVQLGEQYF.